Presented here are 23 T cell receptor beta chains from one specimen sequenced in a study of identical twins. TCRdb re-derived calls from the 5' RACE reads in MiXCR, one entry per CDR3 protein. The sample holds about 1.7 million distinct CDR3 sequences; roughly a third are singletons and the top ten take 0.27%. Sequenced input: cord blood. Every receptor here comes from a newborn girl in good health.

The chain combines TRBV5-1 with TRBJ2-7; 14 bases are shared with TRBD2. The CDR3 sequence is 16 residues long. V lost 4 bases and J lost 4; bases outside the gene matches: 7. The germline gives CDR1 SGHRS, CDR2 YFSETQ. The CDR3 region is CASSAAGTSGSYEQYF. The CDR3 bases are TGCGCCAGCAGCGCGGCCGGGACTAGCGGGAGTTACGAGCAGTACTTC.

The V and J genes are TRBV20-1 and TRBJ2-6; no clear D. The CDR3 consists of 14 residues. Deletions cut 5 bases from V and 0 bases from J, with 8 bases between. Germline values: CDR1 DFQATT, CDR2 SNEGSKA (reference sequence). Written as DNA, the CDR3 is TGCAGTGCTCAACAGTTCTCTGGGGCCAACGTCCTGACTTTC. Protein product: CSAQQFSGANVLTF.

The J gene is TRBJ1-5, the V gene TRBV21-1. TRBV21-1 is assigned pseudogene status. The CDR3 sequence is 17 residues long. The CDR3 here is CAGVRGQRHFRCQPQHF. The CDR3 region has the DNA TGTGCCGGAGTCCGTGGACAGCGGCATTTTCGGTGTCAGCCCCAGCATTTT.

This chain connects TRBV6-5 to TRBJ2-3; 7 nucleotides agree with TRBD1. V was clipped by 2 bases and J by 2 bases; unmatched bases: 7. The germline gives CDR1 MNHEY, CDR2 SVGAGI. The CDR3 is made up of 16 amino acids. CDR3 in DNA: TGTGCCAGCAGTTACCGCGGACAGGACCTCACAGATACGCAGTATTTT. It specifies CASSYRGQDLTDTQYF.

The J gene is TRBJ2-7, the V gene TRBV2; TRBD2 is a possible D gene (6 bases). Trimming cost V 4 bases and J 2 bases, with 27 bases left between them. The CDR3 has 19 residues. Germline V gene data show CDR1 as SNHLY and CDR2 as FYNNEI. The CDR3 spells CASSGREHKITLPTYEQYF. CDR3 in DNA: TGTGCCAGCAGTGGGAGGGAACATAAAATCACCCTCCCGACCTACGAGCAGTACTTC.

This clonotype was counted a few times. The chain links TRBV28 to TRBJ2-7; 10 nucleotides line up with TRBD2. Germline CDR1 and CDR2: MDHEN and SYDVKM. After removal of 6 bases from V and 6 bases from J, the junction contained 5 bases not matched to a gene. The CDR3 covers 13 residues. The CDR3 loop is CASRNSGRVEQYF. CDR3 DNA sequence: TGTGCCAGCAGAAACAGCGGGAGGGTCGAGCAGTACTTC.

This clonotype was seen more than once but under ten times. The chain recombines TRBV27 with TRBJ2-1, with 7 bases fitting TRBD1. The CDR3 is 16 amino acids. Trimming at V came to 2 bases and at J to 4 bases, leaving 8 bases not matched to a gene. Germline V gene sequence: CDR1 MNHEY, CDR2 SMNVEV (reference sequence). This chain's CDR3 is CASSLNGRGLYNEQFF. In DNA, the CDR3 is TGTGCCAGCAGTTTAAATGGTAGGGGGCTATACAATGAGCAGTTCTTC.

The J gene is TRBJ2-7, the V gene TRBV4-1; no definite D call. This CDR3 has 16 amino acids. The V gene's germline CDR1 is MGHRA and CDR2 YSYEKL. Deletions cut 0 bases from V and 0 bases from J, with 12 bases between. CDR3 loop: CASSQEATGGSYEQYF. In nucleotides, the CDR3 is TGCGCCAGCAGCCAAGAAGCTACCGGCGGCTCCTACGAGCAGTACTTC.

This clonotype was observed many times. This sequence joins TRBV3-1 and TRBJ2-3; TRBD2 agrees at 11 bases. The CDR3 has 16 amino acids. CDR1 is LGHDT, CDR2 YNNKEL, per germline (reference sequence). V gave up 5 bases and J gave up 4 bases; unmatched junction bases: 8. For the CDR3, the DNA is TGTGCCAGCAGCGAACTAGCGGGAGCAGTGGCAGATACGCAGTATTTT. It codes for CASSELAGAVADTQYF.

A note on this clonotype: This may be a read error: a much more frequent sequence differs by one nucleotide. The J gene is TRBJ2-7, the V gene TRBV5-1, with 11 bases matching TRBD2. Germline values: CDR1 SGHRS, CDR2 YFSETQ. Trimming removed 5 bases from V and 7 bases from J; junction bases left unmatched: 14. This CDR3 has 16 amino acids. The DNA for the CDR3 is TGCGCCAGCAGACCCCCCTTAGCGGGAGGGTACAATGAGCAGTACTTC. Amino acids: CASRPPLAGGYNEQYF.

J is TRBJ1-2 and V is TRBV12-3 or TRBV12-4; D gene unclear. The CDR3 runs 15 residues. The V end was cut by 10 bases, the J end by 4 bases, with 22 bases between. The CDR3 loop reads CATSLGVGNLYGYTF. The CDR3 DNA follows: TGTGCCACCAGCCTGGGAGTAGGTAACCTCTATGGCTACACCTTC.

The chain uses TRBV2 and TRBJ1-6; D perhaps matches TRBD1 (6 bases). The CDR3 sequence is 19 residues long. CDR1 SNHLY and CDR2 FYNNEI come from the germline V gene. V shed 3 bases and J shed 7 bases, with 25 bases lying between them. The CDR3 region is CASSERGKSPYSVNSPLHF. CDR3 DNA sequence: TGTGCCAGCAGTGAGAGGGGGAAGTCTCCTTATTCGGTAAATTCACCCCTCCACTTT.

This clonotype was observed a few times. This chain connects TRBV6-8 to TRBJ1-4; D gene uncertain. V dropped 8 bases and J dropped 6 bases, with 13 bases sitting between them. The CDR3 loop spans 13 amino acids. In germline, CDR1 is MNHGY, CDR2 SAAAGT. CDR3: CASRTGNYEKLFF. CDR3 sequence (DNA): TGTGCCAGCCGTACGGGGAATTATGAAAAACTGTTTTTT.

This clonotype appeared a few times. CDR3 nucleotide sequence: TGTGCCAGCACTTCCCTCGGGACTATGGGCAATGAGCAGTACTTC. It is translated as CASTSLGTMGNEQYF. V and J are TRBV2 and TRBJ2-5, with TRBD2 matching over 7 bases. CDR1 is SNHLY and CDR2 is FYNNEI in the germline V gene. CDR3 length equals 15 residues. The trim removed 7 bases at V and 11 bases at J, leaving 19 bases unmatched.

In its sample, this clonotype was seen a few times. The chain combines TRBV7-2 with TRBJ2-7; no clear D. Looked up from germline, CDR1 is SGHTA and CDR2 is FQGNSA. This CDR3 contains 13 residues. V shed 1 base and J shed 3 bases, with 7 bases lying between them. In nucleotides, the CDR3 is TGTGCCAGCAGCTTAGTGCTAGTCTACGAGCAGTACTTC. This translates into CASSLVLVYEQYF.

The rearrangement uses TRBV9 and TRBJ2-5, with 7 bases that match TRBD2. V shed 0 bases and J 0 bases; nucleotides not matched to a gene: 8. Germline CDR1 SGDLS, CDR2 YYNGEE. This CDR3 spans 17 amino acids. Here the CDR3 reads CASSVGLAVGYQETQYF. Written as DNA, the CDR3 is TGTGCCAGCAGCGTAGGACTAGCTGTGGGGTACCAAGAGACCCAGTACTTC.

The V and J genes are TRBV5-1 and TRBJ1-1; D gene ambiguous. CDR3 size: 15 residues. With 1 base removed from V and 0 bases from J, the gap between germline ends came to 10 bases. The germline CDR1 and CDR2 sequences are SGHRS and YFSETQ. CDR3 in amino acids: CASSLWAGVNTEAFF. In DNA, the CDR3 is TGCGCCAGCAGCTTGTGGGCCGGGGTGAACACTGAAGCTTTCTTT.

This clonotype turned up a few times. The genes are TRBV7-2 and TRBJ2-4; tentative D call: TRBD1 (7 bases). Matching the DNA end better, TRBJ2-5 makes the J call doubtful. CDR1 is SGHTA, CDR2 FQGNSA, per germline. The CDR3 extends over 15 amino acids. The CDR3 DNA follows: TGTGCCAGCAGCTTTGCGACAGGGACTGGAGAGACCCAGTACTTC. Its protein is CASSFATGTGETQYF.

The chain joins TRBV7-2 to TRBJ1-1, with 11 bases identical to TRBD1. The CDR3 sequence is 14 residues long. Germline V gene sequence: CDR1 SGHTA, CDR2 FQGNSA. Trimming removed 5 bases from V and 4 bases from J; junction bases left unmatched: 3. The CDR3 sequence is CASSRTGGLTEAFF. For the CDR3, the DNA is TGTGCCAGCAGCAGGACAGGGGGCCTCACTGAAGCTTTCTTT.

V and J are TRBV20-1 and TRBJ1-2; D is ambiguous. The germline V gene has CDR1 DFQATT and CDR2 SNEGSKA (reference sequence). The CDR3 sequence is 15 residues long. V was shortened by 6 bases and J by 1 base, with 18 bases between the two germline ends. CDR3 in DNA: TGCAGTGCCCACCCGGACCCAAACCTTAACTATGGCTACACCTTC. Translation: CSAHPDPNLNYGYTF.

This clonotype has a count of ten or more. V is TRBV29-1 and J is TRBJ2-3; D gene ambiguous. The V gene lost 7 bases and the J gene lost 3 bases, with 11 bases spanning the gap. This CDR3 has 12 amino acids. Looked up from germline, CDR1 is SQVTM and CDR2 is ANQGSEA. In nucleotides, the CDR3 is TGCAGCGCCTACACTCCTACAGATACGCAGTATTTT. The encoded protein is CSAYTPTDTQYF.

The chain has TRBV27 and TRBJ1-6; D uncertain. Per the germline V gene, CDR1 is MNHEY and CDR2 is SMNVEV (reference sequence). The CDR3 consists of 13 residues. V was cut by 6 bases and J by 4 bases, with 7 bases left in between. Here the CDR3 DNA reads TGTGCCAGCAGGTCGGGGTATAATTCACCCCTCCACTTT. Translation gives CASRSGYNSPLHF.

The V call is TRBV5-1, the J call TRBJ1-1; 7 bases map to TRBD1. CDR3 length: 21 residues. V was clipped by 5 bases and J by 0 bases; unmatched bases: 25. The V gene's germline CDR1 is SGHRS and CDR2 YFSETQ. DNA for the CDR3: TGCGCCAGCAGTACGGATGGACAGGTCCCCTCAATTCAGGACATGAACACTGAAGCTTTCTTT. It is translated as CASSTDGQVPSIQDMNTEAFF.